The 2 T cell receptor beta chains given below trace back to one sample, sequenced in a study of blood T cell repertoires in COVID-19 (TCRdb year 2020). The library relied on the immunoSEQ multiplex PCR assay. TCRdb re-hosts the immuneACCESS table, in-frame sequences only. Its copies lack some clones; in the studies checked, an unresolved V gene accounts for under half of them, and the cause for the rest is not known. The sample table lists under 400,000 clones, more than 75% of them with a count of one. Of the sample, approximately 1.9% falls within the top ten clones. The sample consisted of PBMCs or T cells enriched from blood (not recorded which). These receptors were taken from a man aged 40-49 years in a cohort exposed to, infected with or recovered from COVID-19 (not recorded which).

The V and J genes are TRBV28 and TRBJ2-2; D gene unclear. The CDR3 loop spans 15 amino acids. V shed 5 bases and J shed 3 bases, with 13 bases lying between them. CDR1 is MDHEN and CDR2 is SYDVKM in the germline V gene. The CDR3, as DNA: TGTGCCAGCAGTAACTATTCTCCCTACACCGGGGAGCTGTTTTTT. Translation gives CASSNYSPYTGELFF.

The chain uses TRBV3-1 (or the pseudogene TRBV3-2) and TRBJ2-1; 12 nucleotides agree with TRBD2. This CDR3 region has 17 residues. CDR1 is LGHDT and CDR2 is YNNKEL in the germline V gene (reference sequence). Trimming took 4 bases from V and 1 from J; bases not matched to a gene: 5. CDR3 in amino acids: CASSPRTSGVSYNEQFF. DNA of the CDR3: TGTGCCAGCAGCCCCAGGACTAGCGGGGTTTCCTACAATGAGCAGTTCTTC.